This entry concerns a single TCR beta chain. Its antigen is not identified. J gave up 4 bases and V 8 bases, and 8 bases lay outside the gene matches. The CDR3 contains 13 residues. Germline V gene lookup returns CDR1 MNHEY and CDR2 SMNVEV (reference sequence). The sample originates from a study of OX40 agonist ivuxolimab in advanced cancers. Study background: The group had a mean age of around 60 years, ranged from about 20 to 85, and was 82.7% male.

Data came from immunoSEQ multiplex PCR; TCRdb stores just in-frame clones and leaves some out. The repertoire includes 69,000 or so clones, more than 80% of them detected once, and around 6% sits in the top ten. Study-wide results and limits: Low normalized T-cell clonal expansion was additionally recorded for some nonresponders. Clonal expansion was among the lowest in partial responders at 0.1-3.0 mg/kg, especially CD8+.

This specimen consisted of CD4+ or CD8+ T cells sorted from blood, obtained in a trial of the OX40 agonist ivuxolimab. The V call is TRBV27, the J call TRBJ2-7; TRBD1 matches at 7 bases. The sequence was collected from an adult with an advanced solid tumor such as melanoma, head and neck, liver or kidney cancer. For the CDR3, the DNA is TGTGCCAGCGGGATTGGGACAGAGTACGAGCAGTACTTC. It specifies CASGIGTEYEQYF.